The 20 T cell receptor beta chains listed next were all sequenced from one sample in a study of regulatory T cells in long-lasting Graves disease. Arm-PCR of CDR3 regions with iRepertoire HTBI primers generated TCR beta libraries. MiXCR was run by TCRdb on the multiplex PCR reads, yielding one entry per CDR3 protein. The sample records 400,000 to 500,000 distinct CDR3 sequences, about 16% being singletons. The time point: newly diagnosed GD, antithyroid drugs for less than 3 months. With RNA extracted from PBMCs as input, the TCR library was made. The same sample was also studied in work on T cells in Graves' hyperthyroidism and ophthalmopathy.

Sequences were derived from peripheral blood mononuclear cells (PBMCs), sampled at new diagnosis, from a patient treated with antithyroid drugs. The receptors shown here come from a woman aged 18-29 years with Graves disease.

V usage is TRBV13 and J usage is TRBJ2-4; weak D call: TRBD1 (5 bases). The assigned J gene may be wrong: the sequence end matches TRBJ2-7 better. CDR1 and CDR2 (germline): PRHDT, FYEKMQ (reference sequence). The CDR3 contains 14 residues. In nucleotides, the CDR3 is TGTGCCAGCAGCACAGGTTACTCCTCCTACGAGCAGTACTTC. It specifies CASSTGYSSYEQYF.

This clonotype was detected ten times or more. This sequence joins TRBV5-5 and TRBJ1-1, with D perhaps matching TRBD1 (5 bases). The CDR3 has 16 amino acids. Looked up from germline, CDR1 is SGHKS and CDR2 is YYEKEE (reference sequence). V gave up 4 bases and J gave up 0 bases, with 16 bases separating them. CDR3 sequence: CASSVVLGRVNTEAFF. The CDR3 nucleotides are TGTGCCAGCAGCGTGGTGTTGGGACGGGTGAACACTGAAGCTTTCTTT.

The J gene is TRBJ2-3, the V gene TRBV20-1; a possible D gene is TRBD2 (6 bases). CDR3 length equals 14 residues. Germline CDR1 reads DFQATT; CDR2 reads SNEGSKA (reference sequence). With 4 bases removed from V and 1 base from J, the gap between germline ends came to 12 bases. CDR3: CSAMRDSRTDTQYF. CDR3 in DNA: TGCAGTGCTATGAGGGACTCCCGCACAGATACGCAGTATTTT.

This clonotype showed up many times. The CDR3 DNA sequence: TGTGCCAGCAGTTTCCGAGCGGCTCAAGAGACCCAGTACTTC. Amino acids: CASSFRAAQETQYF. V and J are TRBV12-3 or TRBV12-4 and TRBJ2-5, with a weak D call TRBD2 (5 bases). The CDR3 length is 14 residues. V dropped 3 bases and J dropped 2 bases, with 10 bases sitting between them.

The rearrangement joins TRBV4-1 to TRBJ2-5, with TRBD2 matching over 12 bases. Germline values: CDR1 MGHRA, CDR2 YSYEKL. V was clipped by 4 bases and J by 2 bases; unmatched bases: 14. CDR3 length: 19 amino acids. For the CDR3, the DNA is TGCGCCAGCAGCCCAAAACCCCTAGCGGGAGGGCCGATTCAAGAGACCCAGTACTTC. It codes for CASSPKPLAGGPIQETQYF.

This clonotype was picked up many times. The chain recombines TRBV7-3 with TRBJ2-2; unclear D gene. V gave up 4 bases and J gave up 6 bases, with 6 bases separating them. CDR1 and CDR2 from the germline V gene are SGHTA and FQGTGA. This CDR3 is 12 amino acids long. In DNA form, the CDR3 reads TGTGCCAGCAGCTCCGAGGCCGGGGAGCTGTTTTTT. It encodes CASSSEAGELFF. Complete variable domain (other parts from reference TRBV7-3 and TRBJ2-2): GAGVSQTPSNKVTEKGKYVELRCDPISGHTALYWYRQSLGQGPEFLIYFQGTGAADDSGLPNDRFFAVRPEGSVSTLKIQRTERGDSAVYLCASSSEAGELFFGEGSRLTVL.

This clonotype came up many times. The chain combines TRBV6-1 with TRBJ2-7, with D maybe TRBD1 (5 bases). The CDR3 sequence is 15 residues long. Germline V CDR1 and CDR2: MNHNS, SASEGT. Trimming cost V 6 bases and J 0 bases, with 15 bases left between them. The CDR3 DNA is TGTGCCAGCAGGTTTCTTCAGGGCGTCTCCTACGAGCAGTACTTC. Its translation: CASRFLQGVSYEQYF.

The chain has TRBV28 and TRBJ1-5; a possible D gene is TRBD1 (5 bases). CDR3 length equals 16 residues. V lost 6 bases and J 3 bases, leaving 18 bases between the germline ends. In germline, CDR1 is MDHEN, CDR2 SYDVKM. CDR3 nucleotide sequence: TGTGCCAGCAGGGAAAAGACAGCGGGATTCAATCAGCCCCAGCATTTT. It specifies CASREKTAGFNQPQHF. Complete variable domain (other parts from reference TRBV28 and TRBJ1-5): DVKVTQSSRYLVKRTGEKVFLECVQDMDHENMFWYRQDPGLGLRLIYFSYDVKMKEKGDIPEGYSVSREKKERFSLILESASTNQTSMYLCASREKTAGFNQPQHFGDGTRLSIL.

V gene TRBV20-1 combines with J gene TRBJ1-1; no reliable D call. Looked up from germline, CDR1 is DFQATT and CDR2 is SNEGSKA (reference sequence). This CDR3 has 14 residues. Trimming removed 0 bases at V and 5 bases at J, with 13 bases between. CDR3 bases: TGCAGTGCTAGAGATCATAGGGTCGGTACTGAAGCTTTCTTT. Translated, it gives CSARDHRVGTEAFF.

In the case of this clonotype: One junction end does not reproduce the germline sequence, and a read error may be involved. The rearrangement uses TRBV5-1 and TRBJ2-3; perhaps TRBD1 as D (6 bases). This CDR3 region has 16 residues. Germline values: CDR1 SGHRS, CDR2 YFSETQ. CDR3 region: CASSPGFNRDTDTQCF. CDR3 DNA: TGCGCCAGCAGCCCAGGATTTAATCGGGACACAGATACGCAGTGTTTT.

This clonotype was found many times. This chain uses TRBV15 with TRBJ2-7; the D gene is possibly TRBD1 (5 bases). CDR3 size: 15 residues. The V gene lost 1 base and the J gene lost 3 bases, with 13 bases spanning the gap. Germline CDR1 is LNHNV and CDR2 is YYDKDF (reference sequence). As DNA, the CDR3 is TGTGCCACCAGCAGAGGTGGGGCGGAACTCTACGAGCAGTACTTC. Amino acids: CATSRGGAELYEQYF.

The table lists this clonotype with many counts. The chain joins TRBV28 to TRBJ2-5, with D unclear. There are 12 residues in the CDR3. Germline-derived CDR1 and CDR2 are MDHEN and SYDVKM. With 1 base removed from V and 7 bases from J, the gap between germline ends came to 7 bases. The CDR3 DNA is TGTGCCAGCAGTTTATTGTCCGGGACCCAGTACTTC. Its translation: CASSLLSGTQYF.

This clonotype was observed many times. The CDR3 DNA sequence: TGTGCCAGCACCTTTGGGAACAGACCGTCCCAAGAGACCCAGTACTTC. This sequence encodes CASTFGNRPSQETQYF. The V and J genes are TRBV12-3 or TRBV12-4 and TRBJ2-5; D is unclear. With 7 bases removed from V and 1 base from J, the gap between germline ends came to 19 bases. The CDR3 covers 16 residues.

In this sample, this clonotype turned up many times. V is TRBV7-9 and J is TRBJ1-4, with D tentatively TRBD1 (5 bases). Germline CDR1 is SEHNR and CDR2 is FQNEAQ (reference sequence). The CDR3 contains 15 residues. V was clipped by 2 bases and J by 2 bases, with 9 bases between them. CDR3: CASSLMGPTNEKLFF. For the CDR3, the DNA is TGTGCCAGCAGCTTAATGGGGCCGACTAATGAAAAACTGTTTTTT.

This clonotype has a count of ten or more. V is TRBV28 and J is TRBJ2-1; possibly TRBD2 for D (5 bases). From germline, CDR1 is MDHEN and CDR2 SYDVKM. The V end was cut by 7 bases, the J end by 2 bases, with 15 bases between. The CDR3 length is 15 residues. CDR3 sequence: CASTPGSGPYNEQFF. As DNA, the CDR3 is TGTGCCAGCACCCCGGGAAGCGGACCCTACAATGAGCAGTTCTTC.

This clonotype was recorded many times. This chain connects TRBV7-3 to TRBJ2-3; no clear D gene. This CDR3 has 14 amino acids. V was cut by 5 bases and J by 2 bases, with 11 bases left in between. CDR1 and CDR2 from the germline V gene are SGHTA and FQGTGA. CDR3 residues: CASSMGRITDTQYF. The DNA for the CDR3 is TGTGCCAGCAGCATGGGTCGGATCACAGATACGCAGTATTTT. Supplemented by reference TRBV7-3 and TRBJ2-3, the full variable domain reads GAGVSQTPSNKVTEKGKYVELRCDPISGHTALYWYRQSLGQGPEFLIYFQGTGAADDSGLPNDRFFAVRPEGSVSTLKIQRTERGDSAVYLCASSMGRITDTQYFGPGTRLTVL.

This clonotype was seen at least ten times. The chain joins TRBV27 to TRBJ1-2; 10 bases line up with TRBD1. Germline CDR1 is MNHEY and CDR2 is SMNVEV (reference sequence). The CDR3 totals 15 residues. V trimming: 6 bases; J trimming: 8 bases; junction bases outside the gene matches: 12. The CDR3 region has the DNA TGTGCCAGCAGAGGGCCGGGACAGGGGACCTACGGCTACACCTTC. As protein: CASRGPGQGTYGYTF.

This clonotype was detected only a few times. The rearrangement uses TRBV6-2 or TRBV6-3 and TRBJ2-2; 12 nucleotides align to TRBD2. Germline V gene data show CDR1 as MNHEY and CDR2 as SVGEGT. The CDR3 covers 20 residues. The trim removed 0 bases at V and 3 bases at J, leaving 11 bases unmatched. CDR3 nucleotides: TGTGCCAGCAGTTACTCGGGCCTACTAGCGGGAGGCCGGGACACCGGGGAGCTGTTTTTT. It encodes CASSYSGLLAGGRDTGELFF.

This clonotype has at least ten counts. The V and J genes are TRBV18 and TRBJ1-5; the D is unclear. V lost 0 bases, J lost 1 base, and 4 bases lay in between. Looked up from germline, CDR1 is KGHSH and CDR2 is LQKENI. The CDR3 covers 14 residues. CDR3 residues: CASSPPESNQPQHF. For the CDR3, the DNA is TGTGCCAGCTCACCACCTGAAAGCAATCAGCCCCAGCATTTT.

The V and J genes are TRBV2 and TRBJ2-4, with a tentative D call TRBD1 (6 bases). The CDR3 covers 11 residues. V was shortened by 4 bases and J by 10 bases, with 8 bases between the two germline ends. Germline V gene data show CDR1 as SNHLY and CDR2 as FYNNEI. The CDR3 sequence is CASSVQGIQYF. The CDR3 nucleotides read TGTGCCAGCAGTGTCCAGGGGATTCAGTACTTC.